This TCR beta chain derives from a study of molecular identifiers for immune sequencing clone quantification. The authors sorted naive CD8 T cells as CD8+CD4-CCR7+CD45RA+. This clonotype was seen repeatedly, ten times or more. Its antigen is unknown. The study, taken as a whole, reports: It was shown that clones above 20 RNA copies held over 99% of effector molecules, but under 1% in naive cells.

In germline, CDR1 is LGHNA, CDR2 YSLEER. The CDR3 length is 16 residues. Between the trimmed V and J ends, which lost 0 bases and 3 bases, there was a span of 11 bases. TCRdb processed the PCR reads anew with MiXCR; each CDR3 protein has one entry. Here the sample spans about 320,000 distinct CDR3 sequences, about 22% being singletons. The rearrangement links TRBV4-3 to TRBJ1-4; D perhaps matches TRBD1 (5 bases). The clonotype originates from a human donor in good health. Some libraries in this study had Jurkat cell RNA spiked in. Sequencing input: naive CD8+ T cells from blood, with Jurkat cell RNA spiked in. Stated subset: FACS-sorted CD8+CD4-CCR7+CD45RA+ naive T cells. The CDR3 loop reads CASSQDWGSSNEKLFF. The DNA of the CDR3 is TGCGCCAGCAGCCAAGATTGGGGGTCATCTAATGAAAAACTGTTTTTT.